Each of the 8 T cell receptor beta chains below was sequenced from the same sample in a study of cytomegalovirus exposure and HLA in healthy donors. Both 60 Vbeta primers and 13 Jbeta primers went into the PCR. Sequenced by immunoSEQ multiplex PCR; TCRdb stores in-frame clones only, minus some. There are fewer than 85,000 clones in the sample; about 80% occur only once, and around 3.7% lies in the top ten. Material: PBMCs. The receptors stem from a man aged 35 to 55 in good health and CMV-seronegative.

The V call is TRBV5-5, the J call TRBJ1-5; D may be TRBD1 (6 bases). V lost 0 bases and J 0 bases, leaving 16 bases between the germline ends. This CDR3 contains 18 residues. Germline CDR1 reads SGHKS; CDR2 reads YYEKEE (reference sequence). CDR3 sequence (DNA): TGTGCCAGCAGCTTGGCCGGGGGGGCGGCGTATAGCAATCAGCCCCAGCATTTT. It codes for CASSLAGGAAYSNQPQHF.

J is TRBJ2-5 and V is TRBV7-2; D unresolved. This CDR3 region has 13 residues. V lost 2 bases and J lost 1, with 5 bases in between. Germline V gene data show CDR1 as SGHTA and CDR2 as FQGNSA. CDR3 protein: CASSLNSQETQYF. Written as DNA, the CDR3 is TGTGCCAGCAGCTTAAACAGCCAAGAGACCCAGTACTTC.

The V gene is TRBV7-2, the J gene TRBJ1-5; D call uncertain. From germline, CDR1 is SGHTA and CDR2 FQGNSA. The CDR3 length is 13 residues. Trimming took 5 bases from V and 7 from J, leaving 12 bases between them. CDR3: CASSPNGLQPQHF. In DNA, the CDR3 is TGTGCCAGCAGCCCGAACGGACTGCAGCCCCAGCATTTT.

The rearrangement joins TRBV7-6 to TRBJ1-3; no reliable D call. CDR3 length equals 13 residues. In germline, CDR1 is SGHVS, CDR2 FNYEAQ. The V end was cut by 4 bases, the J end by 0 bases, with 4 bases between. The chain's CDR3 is CASSSGSGNTIYF. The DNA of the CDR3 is TGTGCCAGCAGCTCAGGCTCTGGAAACACCATATATTTT.

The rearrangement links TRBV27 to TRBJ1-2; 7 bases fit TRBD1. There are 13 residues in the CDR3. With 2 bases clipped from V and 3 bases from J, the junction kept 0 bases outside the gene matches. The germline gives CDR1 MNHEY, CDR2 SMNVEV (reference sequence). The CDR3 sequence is CASSLTGDYGYTF. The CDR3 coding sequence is TGTGCCAGCAGTTTAACAGGGGACTATGGCTACACCTTC.

The CDR3 sequence: CASSAQGSFGGTEAFF. CDR3 DNA sequence: TGTGCCAGCAGTGCACAGGGGAGCTTTGGAGGCACTGAAGCTTTCTTT. The genes are TRBV6-1 and TRBJ1-1; 7 bases match TRBD1. The CDR3 totals 16 residues. V lost 4 bases and J lost 4; bases outside the gene matches: 12. Germline lookup yields CDR1 MNHNS and CDR2 SASEGT.

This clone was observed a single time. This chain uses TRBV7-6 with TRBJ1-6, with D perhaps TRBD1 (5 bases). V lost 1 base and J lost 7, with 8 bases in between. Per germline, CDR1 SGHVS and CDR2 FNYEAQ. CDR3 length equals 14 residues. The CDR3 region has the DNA TGTGCCAGCAGCTTAGGGGGCCGCAATTCACCCCTCCACTTT. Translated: CASSLGGRNSPLHF.

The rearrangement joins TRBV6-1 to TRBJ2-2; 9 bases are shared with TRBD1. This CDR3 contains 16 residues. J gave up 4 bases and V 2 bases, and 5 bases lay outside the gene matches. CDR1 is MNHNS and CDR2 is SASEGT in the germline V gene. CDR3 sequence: CASSEKTGGLTGELFF. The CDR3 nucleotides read TGTGCCAGCAGTGAAAAGACAGGGGGGCTCACCGGGGAGCTGTTTTTT.